The 12 T cell receptor beta chains below come from one sample, sequenced in a study of blood T cell repertoires in COVID-19. The data were produced by immunoSEQ multiplex PCR, yet TCRdb's version contains in-frame clones alone and is incomplete. This table holds about 67,000 clones, 87% found once. The material sequenced was peripheral blood. The receptors here all came from a man aged 50 or older with active COVID-19.

This sequence joins TRBV6-6 and TRBJ1-2; D is unclear. V was clipped by 3 bases and J by 5 bases, with 10 bases between them. Germline loops: CDR1 MNHNY, CDR2 SVGAGI (reference sequence). The CDR3 runs 13 residues. The CDR3 reads CASSYIQAYGYTF. CDR3 nucleotide sequence: TGTGCCAGCAGTTATATTCAAGCATATGGCTACACCTTC.

In this sample, this clone turned up a few times. The rearrangement links TRBV4-2 to TRBJ2-7, with 9 bases aligning to TRBD2. There are 15 residues in the CDR3. The trim removed 0 bases at V and 6 bases at J, leaving 6 bases unmatched. Germline V gene data show CDR1 as LGHNA and CDR2 as YNFKEQ. CDR3 loop: CASSQDTREGREQYF. CDR3 DNA sequence: TGTGCCAGCAGCCAAGATACGCGGGAGGGCCGCGAGCAGTACTTC.

The rearrangement uses TRBV19 and TRBJ2-1, with a possible D match to TRBD1 (6 bases). Deletions cut 9 bases from V and 0 bases from J, with 12 bases between. CDR1 LNHDA and CDR2 SQIVND come from the germline V gene (reference sequence). This CDR3 is built from 14 residues. CDR3 sequence reads: CASQGQHSYNEQFF. DNA for the CDR3: TGTGCCAGCCAGGGACAACACTCCTACAATGAGCAGTTCTTC.

CDR3 sequence: CASSPGATNEKLFF. DNA for the CDR3: TGTGCCAGCTCACCCGGTGCAACTAATGAAAAACTGTTTTTT. V usage is TRBV18 and J usage is TRBJ1-4; D is uncertain. Per germline, CDR1 KGHSH and CDR2 LQKENI. V lost 3 bases and J 0 bases, leaving 5 bases between the germline ends. The CDR3 has 14 amino acids.

The chain employs TRBV6-2 or TRBV6-3 and TRBJ2-2, with 9 bases lining up with TRBD1. In germline, CDR1 is MNHEY, CDR2 SVGEGT. Trimming cost V 5 bases and J 3 bases; bases outside gene matches: 7. The CDR3 is made up of 16 amino acids. CDR3: CASSHTGGGHTGELFF. The DNA for the CDR3 is TGTGCCAGCAGTCATACAGGGGGCGGTCACACCGGGGAGCTGTTTTTT.

The V and J genes are TRBV28 and TRBJ1-1; 7 bases agree with TRBD1. The CDR3 extends over 16 amino acids. Germline V gives CDR1 MDHEN, CDR2 SYDVKM. With 6 bases clipped from V and 0 bases from J, the junction kept 10 bases outside the gene matches. The CDR3 here is CASSQEGAVMNTEAFF. CDR3 DNA sequence: TGTGCCAGCAGCCAAGAGGGGGCCGTTATGAACACTGAAGCTTTCTTT.

The chain recombines TRBV5-1 with TRBJ2-7; TRBD1 matches at 8 bases. The germline V gene encodes CDR1 SGHRS and CDR2 YFSETQ. The CDR3 loop spans 14 amino acids. With 4 bases clipped from V and 1 base from J, the junction kept 4 bases outside the gene matches. In nucleotides, the CDR3 is TGCGCCAGCAGCGGTGGACAGGGTTCCTACGAGCAGTACTTC. This codes for CASSGGQGSYEQYF.

The rearrangement joins TRBV6-2 or TRBV6-3 to TRBJ2-6; tentatively, D is TRBD1 (5 bases). The CDR3 has 18 residues. Germline CDR1 and CDR2: MNHEY and SVGEGT. Trimming removed 0 bases at V and 1 base at J, with 13 bases between. The CDR3 spells CASSYSRVTASGANVLTF. CDR3 DNA sequence: TGTGCCAGCAGTTACTCCAGGGTCACTGCTTCTGGGGCCAACGTCCTGACTTTC.

This clone was picked up one time. The rearrangement uses TRBV27 and TRBJ1-5; the match to TRBD1 covers 8 bases. After removal of 5 bases from V and 5 bases from J, the junction contained 11 bases not matched to a gene. CDR3 length: 16 residues. Germline values: CDR1 MNHEY, CDR2 SMNVEV (reference sequence). CDR3 nucleotides: TGTGCCAGCAGTCCAACCGGGGGCAGGGGGCATCAGCCCCAGCATTTT. Amino acids: CASSPTGGRGHQPQHF.

The chain links TRBV4-2 to TRBJ2-1; D possibly corresponds to TRBD2 (6 bases). Germline assignment: CDR1 LGHNA and CDR2 YNFKEQ. Deletions cut 1 base from V and 7 bases from J, with 17 bases between. This CDR3 comprises 16 residues. The CDR3 DNA follows: TGTGCCAGCAGCCAAGTAGTCCGAGGAGGGGAGAATGAGCAGTTCTTC. This gives the protein CASSQVVRGGENEQFF.

This chain connects TRBV7-2 to TRBJ2-1; 7 positions match TRBD1. With 3 bases clipped from V and 9 bases from J, the junction kept 8 bases outside the gene matches. Germline-derived CDR1 and CDR2 are SGHTA and FQGNSA. The CDR3 spans 14 residues. The CDR3 loop reads CASSFRDRWGEQFF. In DNA, the CDR3 is TGTGCCAGCAGCTTCCGGGACAGATGGGGTGAGCAGTTCTTC.

This chain joins TRBV27 and TRBJ2-2; possibly TRBD1 for D (6 bases). Germline V gives CDR1 MNHEY, CDR2 SMNVEV (reference sequence). This CDR3 region has 13 residues. V was cut by 9 bases and J by 1 base, with 9 bases left in between. The CDR3 loop is CASEDRNTGELFF. The CDR3 coding sequence is TGTGCCAGTGAGGACAGGAACACCGGGGAGCTGTTTTTT.